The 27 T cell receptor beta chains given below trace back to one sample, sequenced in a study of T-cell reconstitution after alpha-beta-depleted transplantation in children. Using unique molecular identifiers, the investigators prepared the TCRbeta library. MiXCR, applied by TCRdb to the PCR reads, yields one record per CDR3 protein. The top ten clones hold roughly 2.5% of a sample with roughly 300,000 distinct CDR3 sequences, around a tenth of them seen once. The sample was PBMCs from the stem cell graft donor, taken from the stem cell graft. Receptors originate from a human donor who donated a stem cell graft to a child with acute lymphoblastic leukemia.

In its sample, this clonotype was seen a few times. The CDR3 nucleotides are TGTGCCAGCAGTTACTCAATGGCATCGGTCGAGCAGTACTTC. Protein sequence: CASSYSMASVEQYF. The chain is built from TRBV6-5 and TRBJ2-7; no clear D. V dropped 0 bases and J dropped 6 bases, with 12 bases sitting between them. The CDR3 covers 14 residues. In germline, CDR1 is MNHEY, CDR2 SVGAGI.

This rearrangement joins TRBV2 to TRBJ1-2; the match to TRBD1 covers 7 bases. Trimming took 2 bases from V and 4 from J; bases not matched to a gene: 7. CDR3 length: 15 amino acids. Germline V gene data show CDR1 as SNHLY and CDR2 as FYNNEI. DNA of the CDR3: TGTGCCAGCAGTGAACAGGGACCAGGGGGCTATGGCTACACCTTC. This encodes CASSEQGPGGYGYTF.

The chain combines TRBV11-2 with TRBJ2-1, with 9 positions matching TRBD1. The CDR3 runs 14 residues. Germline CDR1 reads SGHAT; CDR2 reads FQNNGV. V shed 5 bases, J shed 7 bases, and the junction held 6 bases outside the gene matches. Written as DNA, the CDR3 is TGTGCCAGCAGCCAAACGACAGGGGGTAATGAGCAGTTCTTC. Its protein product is CASSQTTGGNEQFF.

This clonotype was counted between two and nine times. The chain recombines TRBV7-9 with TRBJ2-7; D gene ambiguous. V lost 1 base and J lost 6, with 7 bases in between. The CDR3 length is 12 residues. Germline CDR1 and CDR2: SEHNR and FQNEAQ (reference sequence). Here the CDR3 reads CASSLGFSEQYF. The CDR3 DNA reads TGTGCCAGCAGCTTAGGGTTCTCCGAGCAGTACTTC.

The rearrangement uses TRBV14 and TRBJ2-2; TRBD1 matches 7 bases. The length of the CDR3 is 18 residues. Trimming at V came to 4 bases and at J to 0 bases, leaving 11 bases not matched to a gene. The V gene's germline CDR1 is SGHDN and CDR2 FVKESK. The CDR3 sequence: CASSRTSPGQTNTGELFF. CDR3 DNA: TGTGCCAGCAGCCGGACCTCTCCGGGACAGACGAACACCGGGGAGCTGTTTTTT.

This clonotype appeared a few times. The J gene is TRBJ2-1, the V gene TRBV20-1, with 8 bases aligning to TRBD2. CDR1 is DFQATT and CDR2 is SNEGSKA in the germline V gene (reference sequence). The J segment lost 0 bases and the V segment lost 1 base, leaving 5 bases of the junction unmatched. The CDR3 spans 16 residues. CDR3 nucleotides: TGCAGTGCTAGAGGACCCGGGACTAGCTCCTACAATGAGCAGTTCTTC. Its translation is CSARGPGTSSYNEQFF.

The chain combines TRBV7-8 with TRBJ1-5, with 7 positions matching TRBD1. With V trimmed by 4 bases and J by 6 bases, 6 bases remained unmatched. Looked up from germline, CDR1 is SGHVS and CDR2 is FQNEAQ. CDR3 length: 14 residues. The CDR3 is CASSSTGTSQPQHF. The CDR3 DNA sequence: TGTGCCAGCAGCTCGACAGGGACATCTCAGCCCCAGCATTTT.

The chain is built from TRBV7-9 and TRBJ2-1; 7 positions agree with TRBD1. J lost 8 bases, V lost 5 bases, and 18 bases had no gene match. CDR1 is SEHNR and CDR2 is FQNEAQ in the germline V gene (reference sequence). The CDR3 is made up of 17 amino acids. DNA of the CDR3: TGTGCCAGCAGCCGGAACAGGGGCCCATCCCCTGGGGATGAGCAGTTCTTC. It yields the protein CASSRNRGPSPGDEQFF.

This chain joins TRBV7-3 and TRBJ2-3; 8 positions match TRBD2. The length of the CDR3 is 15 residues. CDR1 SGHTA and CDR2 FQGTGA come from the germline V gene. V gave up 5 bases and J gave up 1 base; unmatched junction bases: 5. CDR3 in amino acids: CASSLSTSGTDTQYF. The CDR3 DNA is TGTGCCAGCAGCCTCTCGACTAGCGGCACAGATACGCAGTATTTT.

The CDR3 DNA sequence: TGTGCTAGTGGTTGGGCAGGGGCAGCCTACGAGCAGTACTTC. Residues: CASGWAGAAYEQYF. The V and J genes are TRBV12-5 and TRBJ2-7; D possibly corresponds to TRBD1 (6 bases). Germline CDR1 LGHNT, CDR2 FRNRAP. Trimming left V 4 bases short and J 2 bases short, with 12 bases between. This CDR3 is built from 14 residues. Full variable domain (remainder filled in from reference TRBV12-5 and TRBJ2-7): DARVTQTPRHKVTEMGQEVTMRCQPILGHNTVFWYRQTMMQGLELLAYFRNRAPLDDSGMPKDRFSAEMPDATLATLKIQPSEPRDSAVYFCASGWAGAAYEQYFGPGTRLTVT.

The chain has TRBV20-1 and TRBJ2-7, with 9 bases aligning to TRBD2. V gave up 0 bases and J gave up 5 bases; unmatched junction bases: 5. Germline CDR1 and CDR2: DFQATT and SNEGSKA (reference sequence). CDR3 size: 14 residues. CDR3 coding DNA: TGCAGTGCTAGAGAGGGACTAGCCGACCACGAGCAGTACTTC. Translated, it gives CSAREGLADHEQYF.

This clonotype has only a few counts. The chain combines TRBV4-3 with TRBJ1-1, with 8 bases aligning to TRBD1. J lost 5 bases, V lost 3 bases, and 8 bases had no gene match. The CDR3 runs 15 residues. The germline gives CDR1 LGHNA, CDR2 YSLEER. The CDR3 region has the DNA TGCGCCAGCAGCCAGGAAACAGGGGGAGGTACTGAAGCTTTCTTT. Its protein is CASSQETGGGTEAFF.

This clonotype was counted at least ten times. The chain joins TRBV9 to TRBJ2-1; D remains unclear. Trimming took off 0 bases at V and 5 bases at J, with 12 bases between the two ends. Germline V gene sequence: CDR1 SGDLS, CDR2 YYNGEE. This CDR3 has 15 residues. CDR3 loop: CASSVAMVGNNEQFF. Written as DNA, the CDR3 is TGTGCCAGCAGCGTAGCTATGGTGGGGAACAATGAGCAGTTCTTC.

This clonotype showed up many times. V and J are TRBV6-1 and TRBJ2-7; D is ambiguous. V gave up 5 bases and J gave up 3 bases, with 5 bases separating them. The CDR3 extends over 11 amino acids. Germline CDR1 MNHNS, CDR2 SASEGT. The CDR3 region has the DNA TGTGCCAGCAGTCAAAACTACGAGCAGTACTTC. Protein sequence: CASSQNYEQYF.

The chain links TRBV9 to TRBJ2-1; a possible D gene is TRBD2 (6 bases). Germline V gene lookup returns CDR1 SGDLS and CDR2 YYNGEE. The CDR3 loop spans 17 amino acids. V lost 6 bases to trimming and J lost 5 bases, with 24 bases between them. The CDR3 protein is CASNGRVGEVVDNEQFF. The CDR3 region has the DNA TGTGCCAGCAACGGGCGAGTAGGGGAGGTTGTGGACAATGAGCAGTTCTTC.

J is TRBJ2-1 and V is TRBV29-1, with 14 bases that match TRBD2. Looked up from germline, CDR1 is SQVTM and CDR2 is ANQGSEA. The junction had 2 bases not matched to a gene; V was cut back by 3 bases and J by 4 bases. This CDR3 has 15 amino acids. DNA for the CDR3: TGCAGCGTTGAGGGACTAGCGGGAGCTTACAATGAGCAGTTCTTC. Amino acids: CSVEGLAGAYNEQFF.

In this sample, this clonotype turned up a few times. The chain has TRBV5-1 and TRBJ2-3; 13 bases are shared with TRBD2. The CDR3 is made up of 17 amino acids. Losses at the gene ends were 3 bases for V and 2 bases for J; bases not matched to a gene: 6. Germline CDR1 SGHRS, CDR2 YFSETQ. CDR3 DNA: TGCGCCAGCAGCTCCGGGACTAGCGGGGTAACCACAGATACGCAGTATTTT. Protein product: CASSSGTSGVTTDTQYF.

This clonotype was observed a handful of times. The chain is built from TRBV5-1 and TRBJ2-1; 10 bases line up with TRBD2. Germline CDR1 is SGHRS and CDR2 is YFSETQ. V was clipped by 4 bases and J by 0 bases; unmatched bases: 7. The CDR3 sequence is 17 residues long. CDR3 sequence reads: CASSPWASGSSYNEQFF. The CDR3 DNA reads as TGCGCCAGCAGCCCATGGGCTAGCGGGAGCTCCTACAATGAGCAGTTCTTC.

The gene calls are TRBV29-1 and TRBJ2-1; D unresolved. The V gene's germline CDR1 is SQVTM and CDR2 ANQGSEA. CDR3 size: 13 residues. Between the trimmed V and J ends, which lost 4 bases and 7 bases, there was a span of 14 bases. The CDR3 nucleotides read TGCAGCGTTGCTGGGGTCCTTTTGAATGAGCAGTTCTTC. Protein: CSVAGVLLNEQFF.

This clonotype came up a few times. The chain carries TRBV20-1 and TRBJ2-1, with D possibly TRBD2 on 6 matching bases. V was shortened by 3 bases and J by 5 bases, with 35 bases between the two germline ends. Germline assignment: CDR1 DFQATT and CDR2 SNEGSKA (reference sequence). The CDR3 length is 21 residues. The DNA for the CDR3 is TGCAGTGCTAGTTCCCCCGGCGGGATCACACAACTTTACGACGGGGACAATGAGCAGTTCTTC. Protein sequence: CSASSPGGITQLYDGDNEQFF.

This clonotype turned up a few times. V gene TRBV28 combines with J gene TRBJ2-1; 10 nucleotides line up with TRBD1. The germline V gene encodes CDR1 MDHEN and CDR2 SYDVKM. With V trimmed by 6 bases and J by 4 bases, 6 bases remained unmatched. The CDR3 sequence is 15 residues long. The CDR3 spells CASRKGQGMYNEQFF. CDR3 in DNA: TGTGCCAGCAGGAAGGGACAGGGGATGTACAATGAGCAGTTCTTC.

Written as DNA, the CDR3 is TGCGCCAGCAGCGACCTTCGGGCAGGGCGCCAAGAGACCCAGTACTTC. Its protein product is CASSDLRAGRQETQYF. The chain has TRBV5-1 and TRBJ2-5, with a possible D match to TRBD1 (5 bases). The germline CDR1 and CDR2 sequences are SGHRS and YFSETQ. V dropped 4 bases and J dropped 1 base, with 17 bases sitting between them. The CDR3 is 16 residues long.

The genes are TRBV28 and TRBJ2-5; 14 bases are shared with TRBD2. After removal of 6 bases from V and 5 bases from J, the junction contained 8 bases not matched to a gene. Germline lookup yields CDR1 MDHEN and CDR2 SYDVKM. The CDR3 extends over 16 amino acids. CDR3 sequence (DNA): TGTGCCAGCAGCCCGGGACTAGCGGGAGAGTGGGAGACCCAGTACTTC. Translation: CASSPGLAGEWETQYF. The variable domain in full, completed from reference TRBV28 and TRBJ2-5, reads DVKVTQSSRYLVKRTGEKVFLECVQDMDHENMFWYRQDPGLGLRLIYFSYDVKMKEKGDIPEGYSVSREKKERFSLILESASTNQTSMYLCASSPGLAGEWETQYFGPGTRLLVL.

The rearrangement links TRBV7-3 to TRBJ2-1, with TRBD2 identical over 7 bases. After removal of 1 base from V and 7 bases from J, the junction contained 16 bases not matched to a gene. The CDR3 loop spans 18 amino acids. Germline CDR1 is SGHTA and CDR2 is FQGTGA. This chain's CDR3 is CASSLRRSSGTSQNEQFF. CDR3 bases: TGTGCCAGCAGCTTAAGGCGGTCTAGCGGTACCTCCCAGAATGAGCAGTTCTTC.

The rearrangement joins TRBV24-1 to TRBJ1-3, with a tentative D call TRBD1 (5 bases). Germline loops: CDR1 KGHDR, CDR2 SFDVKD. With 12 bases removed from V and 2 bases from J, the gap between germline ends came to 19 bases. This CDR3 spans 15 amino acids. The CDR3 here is CAGGGAKGAGNTIYF. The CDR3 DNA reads TGTGCCGGCGGTGGGGCAAAGGGTGCTGGAAACACCATATATTTT.

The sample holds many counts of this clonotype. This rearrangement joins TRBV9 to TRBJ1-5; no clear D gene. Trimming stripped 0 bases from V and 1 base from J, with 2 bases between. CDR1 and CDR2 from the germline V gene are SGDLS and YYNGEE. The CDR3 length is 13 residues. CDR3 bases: TGTGCCAGCAGCGTAGAAAGCAATCAGCCCCAGCATTTT. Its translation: CASSVESNQPQHF.

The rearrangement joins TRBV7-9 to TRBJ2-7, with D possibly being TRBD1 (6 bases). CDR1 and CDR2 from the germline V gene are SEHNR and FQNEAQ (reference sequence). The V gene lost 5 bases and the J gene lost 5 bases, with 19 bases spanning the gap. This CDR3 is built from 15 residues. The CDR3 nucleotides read TGTGCCAGCAGCCCAGGCGAAGGGGGAAGGCACGAGCAGTACTTC. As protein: CASSPGEGGRHEQYF.